This T cell receptor beta chain was observed in a study of CD8+ T cells in alopecia areata. For the study at large: Treated patients received oral tofacitinib, 5 to 10 mg twice daily.

cDNA serving as the sequencing template came from extracted, reverse transcribed RNA. Profiled with immunoSEQ multiplex PCR; TCRdb holds only in-frame clones, not every one. The table has 90,000 to 120,000 clones, roughly 84% seen once. Specified treatment: oral pan-JAK inhibitor, 5-10 mg twice daily. CDR3 length: 14 amino acids. Per germline, CDR1 MGHRA and CDR2 YSYEKL. V lost 1 base and J lost 2, with 9 bases in between. The clonotype was recovered from a human donor with alopecia areata. The V call is TRBV4-1, the J call TRBJ2-7; no clear D gene. Specimen: CD8+ T cells sorted from blood, collected at week 24, from a patient treated with tofacitinib. CDR3 in DNA: TGCGCCAGCAGCCAAGTGGCAAAAACCTACGAGCAGTACTTC. Translated: CASSQVAKTYEQYF.